These 30 T cell receptor beta chains came from one sample sequenced in a study of T-cell memory formation after mild COVID-19. Using its own MiXCR run on the 5' RACE reads, TCRdb lists one record per CDR3 protein. The table includes about 310,000 distinct CDR3 sequences, about 15% detected once. Material for sequencing was PBMCs or a T cell subset sorted from them (not recorded which). Receptors originate from a man younger than 30 who had mild COVID-19 (a few samples of this study predate the infection). Cell type and time point are not known.

The chain is built from TRBV20-1 and TRBJ2-5; TRBD2 matches at 7 bases. Germline values: CDR1 DFQATT, CDR2 SNEGSKA (reference sequence). Germline trimming cut 5 bases from V and 5 bases from J; bases unmatched to any gene: 5. The CDR3 consists of 12 residues. Here the CDR3 reads CSAGDGGETQYF. The DNA for the CDR3 is TGCAGTGCTGGCGACGGGGGGGAGACCCAGTACTTC.

At least ten counts were recorded for this clonotype. The rearrangement links TRBV7-9 to TRBJ2-1, with 13 bases aligning to TRBD2. Trimming cost V 4 bases and J 0 bases; bases outside gene matches: 12. Germline V gene lookup returns CDR1 SEHNR and CDR2 FQNEAQ (reference sequence). The CDR3 spans 20 residues. The CDR3: CASSSRLAGGRTSSYNEQFF. CDR3 coding DNA: TGTGCCAGCAGCTCCCGACTAGCGGGGGGCAGAACTAGCTCCTACAATGAGCAGTTCTTC. Together with reference TRBV7-9 and TRBJ2-1, the CDR3 gives the full variable domain: DTGVSQNPRHKITKRGQNVTFRCDPISEHNRLYWYRQTLGQGPEFLTYFQNEAQLEKSRLLSDRFSAERPKGSFSTLEIQRTEQGDSAMYLCASSSRLAGGRTSSYNEQFFGPGTRLTVL.

This rearrangement joins TRBV4-2 to TRBJ1-2; unclear D gene. The CDR3 is 14 residues long. CDR1 LGHNA and CDR2 YNFKEQ come from the germline V gene. Trimming took 4 bases from V and 1 from J, leaving 10 bases between them. CDR3 protein: CASSRPTVNYGYTF. DNA of the CDR3: TGTGCCAGCAGCCGACCGACGGTTAACTATGGCTACACCTTC.

Ten or more counts support this clonotype. This chain's CDR3 is CASSPLAREETQYF. The CDR3, as DNA: TGTGCCAGCTCACCTCTGGCACGCGAGGAGACCCAGTACTTC. This chain uses TRBV18 with TRBJ2-5; no firm D call. The CDR3 contains 14 residues. Trimming took off 3 bases at V and 5 bases at J, with 13 bases between the two ends. Germline assignment: CDR1 KGHSH and CDR2 LQKENI.

The sample holds a few counts of this clonotype. The gene calls are TRBV4-3 and TRBJ2-7, with a tentative D call TRBD1 (5 bases). Between the trimmed V and J ends, which lost 0 bases and 3 bases, there was a span of 24 bases. The length of the CDR3 is 19 residues. In germline, CDR1 is LGHNA, CDR2 YSLEER. As DNA, the CDR3 is TGCGCCAGCAGCCAAGAGGAGACAGAACAGATCTACATAGACTACGAGCAGTACGTC. It codes for CASSQEETEQIYIDYEQYV.

This chain connects TRBV27 to TRBJ2-3; no definite D call. CDR1 is MNHEY, CDR2 SMNVEV, per germline (reference sequence). V was cut by 3 bases and J by 5 bases, with 6 bases left in between. The CDR3 sequence is 12 residues long. The DNA for the CDR3 is TGTGCCAGCAGTTTCTTGGGAGATACGCAGTATTTT. It encodes CASSFLGDTQYF.

This clonotype has a count of ten or more. This rearrangement joins TRBV7-3 to TRBJ1-1; D gene ambiguous. The V gene's germline CDR1 is SGHTA and CDR2 FQGTGA. The CDR3 runs 13 residues. V lost 6 bases and J lost 4, with 12 bases in between. The CDR3 sequence is CASSSGVGTEAFF. The CDR3 DNA follows: TGTGCCAGCAGTTCAGGAGTGGGCACTGAAGCTTTCTTT.

Many counts were recorded for this clonotype. The chain couples TRBV6-5 to TRBJ1-2; tentative D call: TRBD1 (5 bases). This CDR3 is 13 amino acids long. Germline V gene sequence: CDR1 MNHEY, CDR2 SVGAGI. V was shortened by 5 bases and J by 5 bases, with 12 bases between the two germline ends. The CDR3 nucleotides are TGTGCCAGCAGTATGGGGGGTCAATATGGCTACACCTTC. It codes for CASSMGGQYGYTF.

This rearrangement joins TRBV6-2 or TRBV6-3 to TRBJ2-2; 9 nucleotides match TRBD1. The germline V gene encodes CDR1 MNHEY and CDR2 SVGEGT. The V and J ends lost 5 bases and 3 bases, in that order; junction bases with no gene match: 7. The CDR3 covers 16 residues. In DNA form, the CDR3 reads TGTGCCAGCAGTGGAACCGGGACAGGGCACACCGGGGAGCTGTTTTTT. It yields the protein CASSGTGTGHTGELFF.

The chain joins TRBV12-3 or TRBV12-4 to TRBJ2-7; D assignment may be TRBD1 or TRBD2 (6 bases each). This CDR3 comprises 17 residues. V was cut by 3 bases and J by 0 bases, with 18 bases left in between. CDR3 in amino acids: CASSFLFGGLSSYEQYF. The CDR3 bases are TGTGCCAGCAGTTTTCTATTCGGGGGCTTAAGCTCCTACGAGCAGTACTTC.

This clonotype was recorded at least ten times. The chain recombines TRBV20-1 with TRBJ2-3; TRBD1 is a possible D gene (6 bases). CDR1 is DFQATT and CDR2 is SNEGSKA in the germline V gene (reference sequence). The V gene lost 1 base and the J gene lost 6 bases, with 17 bases spanning the gap. The CDR3 is made up of 15 amino acids. CDR3 sequence: CSARGVRGSPDTQYF. CDR3 DNA sequence: TGCAGTGCTAGAGGCGTCAGGGGATCGCCTGATACGCAGTATTTT.

The chain couples TRBV5-1 to TRBJ2-7; D perhaps matches TRBD1 (7 bases). Germline V CDR1 and CDR2: SGHRS, YFSETQ. The CDR3 contains 14 residues. Trimming cost V 7 bases and J 3 bases, with 17 bases left between them. The CDR3 spells CASRETGTIYEQYF. The CDR3, as DNA: TGCGCCAGCCGGGAGACAGGGACAATCTACGAGCAGTACTTC.

This clonotype was seen more than once but under ten times. This chain uses TRBV6-2 or TRBV6-3 with TRBJ2-7; TRBD2 might be the D (6 bases). Germline V gene lookup returns CDR1 MNHEY and CDR2 SVGEGT. CDR3 length: 13 residues. Deletions cut 2 bases from V and 6 bases from J, with 11 bases between. CDR3 in DNA: TGTGCCAGCAGTTACAGGGGAGGTAGCGAGCAGTACGTC. This gives the protein CASSYRGGSEQYV.

Comments on this clonotype: An end of the junction differs from the germline gene, which may be a read error. V usage is TRBV7-9 and J usage is TRBJ2-1; D remains ambiguous. Germline assignment: CDR1 SEHNR and CDR2 FQNEAQ (reference sequence). The CDR3 is made up of 8 amino acids. CDR3 residues: CASSAGVF. CDR3 coding DNA: TGTGCCAGCAGCGCTGGGGTCTTC.

In its sample, this clonotype was seen a few times. This chain connects TRBV12-3 or TRBV12-4 to TRBJ1-2, with D tentatively TRBD1 (6 bases). The ends were cut back, 5 bases at V and 6 bases at J, with 19 bases in the middle. CDR3 length: 15 residues. The CDR3 loop is CASSAQQGIGHGYTF. Written as DNA, the CDR3 is TGTGCCAGCAGTGCACAACAGGGCATTGGGCATGGCTACACCTTC.

This clonotype was observed a handful of times. The J gene is TRBJ2-1, the V gene TRBV6-5; D is uncertain. This CDR3 has 13 amino acids. The ends were cut back, 2 bases at V and 8 bases at J, with 10 bases in the middle. Per the germline V gene, CDR1 is MNHEY and CDR2 is SVGAGI. Here the CDR3 reads CASSYANGYEQFF. Written as DNA, the CDR3 is TGTGCCAGCAGTTACGCGAATGGCTATGAGCAGTTCTTC.

This clonotype showed up just a few times. The chain links TRBV6-5 to TRBJ2-1; 8 nucleotides match TRBD2. Per germline, CDR1 MNHEY and CDR2 SVGAGI. Trimming at V came to 6 bases and at J to 4 bases, leaving 14 bases not matched to a gene. The CDR3 runs to 17 residues. In DNA form, the CDR3 reads TGTGCCAGCAGCGGTGGGAGTAGCGGGGAGAAGTACAATGAGCAGTTCTTC. Residues: CASSGGSSGEKYNEQFF.

This clonotype was picked up a small number of times. This chain connects TRBV28 to TRBJ2-2; D call uncertain. The CDR3 totals 13 residues. Trimming stripped 2 bases from V and 7 bases from J, with 8 bases between. Germline values: CDR1 MDHEN, CDR2 SYDVKM. CDR3 protein: CASSLDLVGELFF. The CDR3 DNA follows: TGTGCCAGCAGTTTAGACCTAGTCGGGGAGCTGTTTTTT.

This clonotype appeared a few times. The V call is TRBV9, the J call TRBJ2-5; TRBD2 aligns across 7 bases. Germline CDR1 is SGDLS and CDR2 is YYNGEE. V shed 4 bases and J 5 bases; nucleotides not matched to a gene: 14. This CDR3 contains 16 residues. The DNA of the CDR3 is TGTGCCAGCAGCCTCCATGAGGGCAGGGAGGGGGAGACCCAGTACTTC. It encodes CASSLHEGREGETQYF.

J is TRBJ2-3 and V is TRBV20-1; the match to TRBD2 covers 9 bases. V lost 6 bases and J lost 1; bases outside the gene matches: 5. CDR1 is DFQATT and CDR2 is SNEGSKA in the germline V gene (reference sequence). The CDR3 sequence is 14 residues long. The CDR3 protein is CSAGPSGGTDTQYF. The CDR3 region has the DNA TGCAGTGCAGGCCCTAGCGGGGGCACAGATACGCAGTATTTT.

This clonotype was observed a handful of times. The chain has TRBV5-1 and TRBJ1-4; a weak D match, TRBD1 (5 bases). CDR1 is SGHRS and CDR2 is YFSETQ in the germline V gene. This CDR3 is built from 15 residues. V was clipped by 0 bases and J by 4 bases, with 10 bases between them. CDR3 region: CASSLGAGHNEKLFF. CDR3 coding DNA: TGCGCCAGCAGCTTGGGGGCAGGGCATAATGAAAAACTGTTTTTT. Drawing the rest from reference TRBV5-1 and TRBJ1-4, the complete variable domain is KAGVTQTPRYLIKTRGQQVTLSCSPISGHRSVSWYQQTPGQGLQFLFEYFSETQRNKGNFPGRFSGRQFSNSRSEMNVSTLELGDSALYLCASSLGAGHNEKLFFGSGTQLSVL.

Details on this clonotype: The junction shows a germline mismatch at one end, possibly a read error. CDR3 sequence: CASSPLAGEDTQYF. The CDR3 DNA sequence: TGTGCCAGCTCCCCACTAGCGGGGGAAGATACGCAGTATTTT. J is TRBJ2-3 and V is TRBV18; 11 nucleotides match TRBD2. This CDR3 is built from 14 residues. Germline V lookup: CDR1 KGHSH, CDR2 LQKENI.

This clonotype has a handful of counts. This CDR3 is CASSPRLTSGASTDTQYF. The DNA of the CDR3 is TGTGCCAGCAGCCCCCGCCTGACTAGCGGGGCTAGCACAGATACGCAGTATTTT. The rearrangement uses TRBV7-9 and TRBJ2-3; TRBD2 matches 11 bases. V lost 5 bases, J lost 0 bases, and 10 bases stayed unmatched. The germline gives CDR1 SEHNR, CDR2 FQNEAQ (reference sequence). This CDR3 spans 18 amino acids.

This clonotype came up many times. CDR3 bases: TGTGCCAGCAGCTTCCGCGTCAGCTCCTACGAGCAGTACGTC. As protein: CASSFRVSSYEQYV. The V call is TRBV7-2, the J call TRBJ2-7; no clear D. CDR3 length equals 14 residues. From germline, CDR1 is SGHTA and CDR2 FQGNSA. The ends were cut back, 3 bases at V and 0 bases at J, with 9 bases in the middle.

The J gene is TRBJ2-5, the V gene TRBV6-5; D is possibly TRBD1 (6 bases). In germline, CDR1 is MNHEY, CDR2 SVGAGI. This CDR3 has 15 amino acids. V was pared by 5 bases and J by 4 bases, with 17 bases between. The CDR3 reads CASSPGQSSGETQYF. The CDR3 coding sequence is TGTGCCAGCAGTCCCGGACAGTCCTCTGGAGAGACCCAGTACTTC.

The J gene is TRBJ2-3, the V gene TRBV6-1, with D maybe TRBD2 (6 bases). This CDR3 spans 14 amino acids. Germline-derived CDR1 and CDR2 are MNHNS and SASEGT. V lost 6 bases to trimming and J lost 4 bases, with 14 bases between them. The CDR3 spells CASRTRPGADTQYF. Written as DNA, the CDR3 is TGTGCCAGCAGAACCCGACCGGGGGCAGATACGCAGTATTTT.

The J gene is TRBJ1-3, the V gene TRBV4-1; D ambiguous. The CDR3 consists of 15 residues. Germline V CDR1 and CDR2: MGHRA, YSYEKL. The germline V and J ends were trimmed by 4 bases and 0 bases, with 10 bases remaining between them. The CDR3 loop reads CASSRGLFSGNTIYF. CDR3 DNA sequence: TGCGCCAGCAGCCGAGGACTGTTCTCTGGAAACACCATATATTTT.

This chain uses TRBV12-3 or TRBV12-4 with TRBJ2-5; tentatively, D is TRBD1 (6 bases). The V gene lost 5 bases and the J gene lost 5 bases, with 12 bases spanning the gap. The CDR3 runs to 13 residues. The CDR3 loop reads CASSDRRRETQYF. CDR3 nucleotides: TGTGCCAGCAGTGACAGGAGGAGGGAGACCCAGTACTTC.

This clonotype was observed at least ten times. The chain couples TRBV3-1 to TRBJ2-1; D may match TRBD1 or TRBD2 (5 bases each). Per germline, CDR1 LGHDT and CDR2 YNNKEL (reference sequence). Trimming removed 4 bases from V and 3 bases from J, with 13 bases in between. The CDR3 extends over 15 amino acids. The CDR3 sequence is CASSRRDRGYNEQFF. DNA for the CDR3: TGTGCCAGCAGCCGTCGGGACCGAGGCTACAATGAGCAGTTCTTC.

The chain recombines TRBV24-1 with TRBJ2-1; 7 positions match TRBD1. V lost 4 bases and J lost 6; bases outside the gene matches: 5. The CDR3 totals 14 residues. Germline lookup yields CDR1 KGHDR and CDR2 SFDVKD. CDR3 sequence (DNA): TGTGCCACCAGTGAAGGGGGCGATCCCAATGAGCAGTTCTTC. This codes for CATSEGGDPNEQFF.